Below, one T cell receptor beta chain is given with its context. The CDR3 consists of 17 residues. Germline lookup yields CDR1 MGHDK and CDR2 SYGVNS. Trimming removed 3 bases from V and 0 bases from J, with 15 bases in between. The data originate from a study of T-cell memory formation after mild COVID-19. A single record per CDR3 protein comes from TCRdb applying MiXCR to the 5' RACE reads. The profile shows fewer than 200,000 distinct CDR3 sequences, about a fifth of them singletons. The rearrangement links TRBV25-1 to TRBJ2-1; perhaps TRBD2 as D (7 bases). The receptor comes from an adult woman who had mild COVID-19 (a few samples of this study predate the infection). Cell type and time point are not known. The sequenced sample consisted of PBMCs or a T cell subset sorted from them (not recorded which). The DNA for the CDR3 is TGTGCCAGCAGTGACTGGGGGGGACACCACTCCTACAATGAGCAGTTCTTC. Its protein is CASSDWGGHHSYNEQFF. The full variable domain, in which reference TRBV25-1 and TRBJ2-1 provide the parts outside the CDR3, is EADIYQTPRYLVIGTGKKITLECSQTMGHDKMYWYQQDPGMELHLIHYSYGVNSTEKGDLSSESTVSRIRTEHFPLTLESARPSHTSQYLCASSDWGGHHSYNEQFFGPGTRLTVL.